The text below deals with one T cell receptor (beta chain). Trimming took 4 bases from V and 5 from J; bases not matched to a gene: 5. CDR3 length: 16 residues. Germline loops: CDR1 MDHEN, CDR2 SYDVKM. These data come from a study of blood T cell repertoires in COVID-19. Assay used: immunoSEQ multiplex PCR; TCRdb lists only in-frame clones, some missing. The table records more than 150,000 clones, around 79% of them present only once. The source of this sequence is a man aged 50-59 years who had recovered from COVID-19. Specimen: peripheral blood. The gene calls are TRBV28 and TRBJ2-3; 14 nucleotides align to TRBD2. The CDR3 nucleotides read TGTGCCAGCAGTTCGGGACTAGCGGGAGTAGGAGATACGCAGTATTTT. Protein: CASSSGLAGVGDTQYF.